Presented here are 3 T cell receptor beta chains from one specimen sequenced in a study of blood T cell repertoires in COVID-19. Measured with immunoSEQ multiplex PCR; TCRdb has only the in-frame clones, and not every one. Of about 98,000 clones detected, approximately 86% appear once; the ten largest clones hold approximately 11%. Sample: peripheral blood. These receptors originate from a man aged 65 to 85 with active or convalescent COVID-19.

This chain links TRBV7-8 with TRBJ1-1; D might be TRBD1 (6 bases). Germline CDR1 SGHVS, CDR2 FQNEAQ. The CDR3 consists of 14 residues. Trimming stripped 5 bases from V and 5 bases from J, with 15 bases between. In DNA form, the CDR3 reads TGTGCCAGCAGCGCCCAGGGGAGGGGGACTGAAGCTTTCTTT. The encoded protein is CASSAQGRGTEAFF.

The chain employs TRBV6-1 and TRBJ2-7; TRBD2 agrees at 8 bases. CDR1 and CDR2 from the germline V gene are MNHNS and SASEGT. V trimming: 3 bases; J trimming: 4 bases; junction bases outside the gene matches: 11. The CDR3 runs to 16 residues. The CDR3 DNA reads TGTGCCAGCAGTGACCGACTAGCGTTGACACCATACGAGCAGTACTTC. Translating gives CASSDRLALTPYEQYF.

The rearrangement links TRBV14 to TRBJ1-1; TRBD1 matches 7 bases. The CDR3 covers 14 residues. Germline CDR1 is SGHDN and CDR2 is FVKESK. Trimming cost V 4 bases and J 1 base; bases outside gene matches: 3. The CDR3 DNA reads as TGTGCCAGCAGCCGACGGACAGGGAACACTGAAGCTTTCTTT. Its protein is CASSRRTGNTEAFF.